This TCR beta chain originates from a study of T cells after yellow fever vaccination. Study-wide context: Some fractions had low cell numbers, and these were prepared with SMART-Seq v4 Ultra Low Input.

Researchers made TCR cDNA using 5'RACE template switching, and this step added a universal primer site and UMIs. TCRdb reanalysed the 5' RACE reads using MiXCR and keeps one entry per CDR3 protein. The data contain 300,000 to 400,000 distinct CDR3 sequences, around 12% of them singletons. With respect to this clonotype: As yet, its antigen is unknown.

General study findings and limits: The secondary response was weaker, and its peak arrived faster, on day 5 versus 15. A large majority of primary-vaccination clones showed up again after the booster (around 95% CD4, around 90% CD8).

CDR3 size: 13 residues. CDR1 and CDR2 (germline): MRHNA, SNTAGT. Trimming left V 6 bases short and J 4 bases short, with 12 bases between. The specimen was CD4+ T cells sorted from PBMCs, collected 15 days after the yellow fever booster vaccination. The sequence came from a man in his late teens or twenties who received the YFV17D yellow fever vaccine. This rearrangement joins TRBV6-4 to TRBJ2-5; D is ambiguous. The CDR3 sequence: CASSVSYGETQYF. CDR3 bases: TGTGCCAGCAGCGTTTCATACGGAGAGACCCAGTACTTC.